Described below is a single TCR beta chain sequence and its context. The CDR3 contains 13 residues. V lost 5 bases to trimming and J lost 0 bases, with 7 bases between them. The data stem from a study of response to subunit inactivated influenza vaccine. TCRdb fed the RT-PCR reads into MiXCR, producing one record per CDR3 protein. In the table there are hundreds of thousands of distinct CDR3 sequences, roughly 12% of which are singletons. The clonotype originates from a man in his forties or fifties who received an inactivated influenza vaccine. The chain carries TRBV12-3 or TRBV12-4 and TRBJ1-2; weak D call: TRBD1 (5 bases). Sequenced material: PBMCs from blood, taken on the day of vaccination. The CDR3 DNA is TGTGCCAGCAGTCGACAGTCTAACTATGGCTACACCTTC. Its protein is CASSRQSNYGYTF.